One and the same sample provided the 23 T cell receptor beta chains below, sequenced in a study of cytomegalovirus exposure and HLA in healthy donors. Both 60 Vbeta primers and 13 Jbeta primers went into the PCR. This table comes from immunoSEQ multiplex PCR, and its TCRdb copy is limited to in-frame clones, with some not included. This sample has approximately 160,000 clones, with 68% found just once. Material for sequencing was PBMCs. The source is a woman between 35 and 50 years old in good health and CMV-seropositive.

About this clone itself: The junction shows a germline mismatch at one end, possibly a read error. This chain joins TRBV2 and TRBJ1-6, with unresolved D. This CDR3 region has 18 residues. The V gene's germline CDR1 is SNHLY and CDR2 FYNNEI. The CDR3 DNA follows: TGTGCCAGCAGTGAAGCGAGAACGGGGAACAGCTATAATTCACCCCTCAACTTT. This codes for CASSEARTGNSYNSPLNF.

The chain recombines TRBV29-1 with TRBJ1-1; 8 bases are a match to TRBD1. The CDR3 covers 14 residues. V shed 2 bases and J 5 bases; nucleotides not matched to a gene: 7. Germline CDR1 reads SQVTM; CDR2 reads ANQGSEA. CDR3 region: CSVEFDRGGTEAFF. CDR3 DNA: TGCAGCGTTGAATTCGACAGGGGTGGGACTGAAGCTTTCTTT.

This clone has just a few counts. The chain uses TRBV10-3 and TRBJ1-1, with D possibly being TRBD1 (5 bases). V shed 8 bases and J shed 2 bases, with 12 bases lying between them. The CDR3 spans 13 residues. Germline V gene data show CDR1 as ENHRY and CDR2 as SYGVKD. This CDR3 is CAIGQGSNTEAFF. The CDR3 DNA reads TGTGCCATCGGGCAGGGTTCCAACACTGAAGCTTTCTTT.

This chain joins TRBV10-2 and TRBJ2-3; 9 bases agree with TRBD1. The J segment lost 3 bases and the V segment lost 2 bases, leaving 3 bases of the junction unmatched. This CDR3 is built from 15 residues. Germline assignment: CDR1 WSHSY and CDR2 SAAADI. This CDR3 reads CASSEDRGATDTQYF. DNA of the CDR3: TGCGCCAGCAGTGAGGACAGGGGGGCGACAGATACGCAGTATTTT.

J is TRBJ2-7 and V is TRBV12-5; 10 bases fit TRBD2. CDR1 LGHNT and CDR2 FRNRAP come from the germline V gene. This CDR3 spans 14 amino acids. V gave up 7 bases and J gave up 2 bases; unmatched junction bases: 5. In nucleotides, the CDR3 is TGTGCTAGTGCCCTAAGCGGGGGGGCCTACGAGCAGTACTTC. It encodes CASALSGGAYEQYF.

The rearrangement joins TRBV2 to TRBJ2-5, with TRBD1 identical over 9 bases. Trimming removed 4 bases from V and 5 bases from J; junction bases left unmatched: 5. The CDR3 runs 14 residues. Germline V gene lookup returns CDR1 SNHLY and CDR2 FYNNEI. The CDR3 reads CASSAYRGQETQYF. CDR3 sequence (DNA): TGTGCCAGCAGTGCGTACAGGGGGCAGGAGACCCAGTACTTC.

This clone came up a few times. CDR3 DNA: TGTGCCAGCAGCGCCGGGAACACCGGGGAGCTGTTTTTT. It specifies CASSAGNTGELFF. V is TRBV9 and J is TRBJ2-2; D unresolved. The V end lost 3 bases, the J end lost 1 base, and 4 bases lay between the germline ends. CDR1 and CDR2 (germline): SGDLS, YYNGEE. CDR3 length: 13 amino acids.

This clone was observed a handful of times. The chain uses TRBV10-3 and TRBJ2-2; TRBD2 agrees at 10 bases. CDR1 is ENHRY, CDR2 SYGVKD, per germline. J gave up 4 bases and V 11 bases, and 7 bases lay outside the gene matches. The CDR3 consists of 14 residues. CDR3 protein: CASRAGGLTGELFF. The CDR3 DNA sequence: TGTGCCTCTAGAGCGGGGGGGCTCACCGGGGAGCTGTTTTTT.

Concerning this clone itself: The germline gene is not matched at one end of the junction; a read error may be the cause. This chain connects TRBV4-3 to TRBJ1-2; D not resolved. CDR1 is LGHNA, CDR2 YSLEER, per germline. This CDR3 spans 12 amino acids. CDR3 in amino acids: CASSQDNYGYPF. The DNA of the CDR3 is TGCGCCAGCAGCCAAGACAACTATGGCTACCCCTTC.

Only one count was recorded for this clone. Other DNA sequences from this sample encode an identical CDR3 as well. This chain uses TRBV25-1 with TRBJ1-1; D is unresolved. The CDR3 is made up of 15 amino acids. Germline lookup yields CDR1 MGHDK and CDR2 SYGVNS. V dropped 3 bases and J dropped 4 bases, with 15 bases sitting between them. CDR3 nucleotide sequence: TGTGCCAGCAGTGAGTCAGGAGGAGGTTTCACTGAAGCTTTCTTT. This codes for CASSESGGGFTEAFF.

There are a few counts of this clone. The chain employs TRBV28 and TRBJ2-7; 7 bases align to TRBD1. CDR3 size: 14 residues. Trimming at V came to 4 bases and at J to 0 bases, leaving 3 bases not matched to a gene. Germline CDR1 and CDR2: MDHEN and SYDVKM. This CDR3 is CASSWDRNSYEQYF. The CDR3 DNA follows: TGTGCCAGCAGTTGGGACAGAAACTCCTACGAGCAGTACTTC.

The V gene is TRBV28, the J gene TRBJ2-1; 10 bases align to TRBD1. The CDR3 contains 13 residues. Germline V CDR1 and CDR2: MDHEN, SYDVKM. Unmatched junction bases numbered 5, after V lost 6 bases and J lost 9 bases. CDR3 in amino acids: CASRRQGAIEQFF. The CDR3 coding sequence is TGTGCCAGCAGGAGACAGGGGGCAATTGAGCAGTTCTTC.

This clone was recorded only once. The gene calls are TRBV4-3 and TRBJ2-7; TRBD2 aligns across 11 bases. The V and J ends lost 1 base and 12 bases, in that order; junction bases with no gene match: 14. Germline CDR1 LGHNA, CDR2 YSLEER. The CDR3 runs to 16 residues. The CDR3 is CASSQGTTSGACRVYF. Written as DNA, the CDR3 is TGCGCCAGCAGCCAAGGAACGACTAGCGGGGCCTGCAGGGTGTACTTC.

CDR3 sequence (DNA): TGCGCCATCAAACAGGGGGCGGCTCCATACGAGCAGTACTTC. It specifies CAIKQGAAPYEQYF. This chain joins TRBV10-1 and TRBJ2-5, with 9 bases identical to TRBD1. The DNA matches TRBJ2-7 better at its end, which makes the J call doubtful. Germline V gene data show CDR1 as WNHNN and CDR2 as SYGVQD (reference sequence). The CDR3 covers 14 residues.

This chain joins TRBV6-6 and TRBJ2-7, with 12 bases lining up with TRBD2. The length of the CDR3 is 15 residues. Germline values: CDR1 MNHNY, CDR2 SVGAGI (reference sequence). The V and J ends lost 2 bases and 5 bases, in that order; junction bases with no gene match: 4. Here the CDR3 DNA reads TGTGCCAGCAGTTACGAATGGACTAGCGGGAACGAGCAGTACTTC. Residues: CASSYEWTSGNEQYF.

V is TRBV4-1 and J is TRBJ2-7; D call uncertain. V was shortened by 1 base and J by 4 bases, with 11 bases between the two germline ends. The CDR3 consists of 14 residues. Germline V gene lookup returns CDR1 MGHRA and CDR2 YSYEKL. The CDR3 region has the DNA TGCGCCAGCAGCCAAGTCAACAGTCGGTACGAGCAGTACTTC. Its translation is CASSQVNSRYEQYF.

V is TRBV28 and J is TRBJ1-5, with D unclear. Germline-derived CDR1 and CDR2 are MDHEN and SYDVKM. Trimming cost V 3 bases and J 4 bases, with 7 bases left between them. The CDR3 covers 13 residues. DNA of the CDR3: TGTGCCAGCAGTTTCCCCCCGAATCAGCCCCAGCATTTT. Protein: CASSFPPNQPQHF.

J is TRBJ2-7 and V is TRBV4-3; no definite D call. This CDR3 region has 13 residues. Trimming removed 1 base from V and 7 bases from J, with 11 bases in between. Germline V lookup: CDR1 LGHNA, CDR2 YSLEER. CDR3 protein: CASSQGPFDEQYF. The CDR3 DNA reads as TGCGCCAGCAGCCAAGGGCCGTTTGATGAGCAGTACTTC.

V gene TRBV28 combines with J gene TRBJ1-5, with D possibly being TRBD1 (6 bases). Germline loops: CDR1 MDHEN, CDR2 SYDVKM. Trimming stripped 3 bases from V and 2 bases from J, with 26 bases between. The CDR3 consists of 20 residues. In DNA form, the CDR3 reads TGTGCCAGCAGTTTCAGTTACTCGGGGGGCCCTTATGACGGCAATCAGCCCCAGCATTTT. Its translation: CASSFSYSGGPYDGNQPQHF.

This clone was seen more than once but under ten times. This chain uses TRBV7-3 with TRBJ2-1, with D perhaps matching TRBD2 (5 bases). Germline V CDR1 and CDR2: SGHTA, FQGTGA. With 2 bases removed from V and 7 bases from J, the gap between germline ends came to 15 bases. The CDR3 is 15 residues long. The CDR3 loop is CASSLSGSWGNEQFF. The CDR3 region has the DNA TGTGCCAGCAGCTTATCGGGAAGTTGGGGAAATGAGCAGTTCTTC.

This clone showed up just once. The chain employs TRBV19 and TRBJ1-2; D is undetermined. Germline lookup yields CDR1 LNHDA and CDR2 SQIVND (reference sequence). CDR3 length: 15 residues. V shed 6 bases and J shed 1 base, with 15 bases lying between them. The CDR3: CASSRRVGGNYGYTF. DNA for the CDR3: TGTGCCAGTAGCCGGCGGGTCGGTGGTAACTATGGCTACACCTTC.

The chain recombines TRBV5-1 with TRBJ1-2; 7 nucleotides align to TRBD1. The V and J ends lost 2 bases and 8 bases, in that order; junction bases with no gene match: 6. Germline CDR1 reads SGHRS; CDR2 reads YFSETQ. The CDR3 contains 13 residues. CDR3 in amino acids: CASSFQTGTGYTF. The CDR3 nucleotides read TGCGCCAGCAGCTTTCAGACAGGGACCGGCTACACCTTC.

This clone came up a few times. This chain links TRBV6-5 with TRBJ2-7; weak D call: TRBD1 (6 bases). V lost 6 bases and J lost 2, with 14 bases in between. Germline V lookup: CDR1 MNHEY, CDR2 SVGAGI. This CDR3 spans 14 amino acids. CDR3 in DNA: TGTGCCAGCAGCCTAACCGACAGGCCCTACGAGCAGTACTTC. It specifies CASSLTDRPYEQYF.